This TCR beta chain was captured in a study of early T cells in non-severe SARS-CoV-2 infection. Study in general: Sequencing of unsorted whole blood was done on bulk RNA, leaving chains unpaired. Study-wide results and limits: Anti-spike CD8 responses were favored by VDJdb matching, which missed private and CD4 specificities.

This clonotype was detected only a few times. Its antigen is undetermined. Each cDNA molecule carried a unique molecular identifier. A single record per CDR3 protein comes from TCRdb applying MiXCR to the 5' RACE reads. The data show tens of thousands of distinct CDR3 sequences, roughly a sixth seen once. The CDR3 consists of 15 residues. Germline V gene lookup returns CDR1 DFQATT and CDR2 SNEGSKA (reference sequence). Trimming took 3 bases from V and 6 from J, leaving 19 bases between them. The source material was whole blood, sampled at baseline. The gene calls are TRBV20-1 and TRBJ2-3; a weak D match, TRBD1 (5 bases). The clonotype was recovered from an adult who was a healthcare worker with PCR-confirmed SARS-CoV-2 infection or an uninfected control (not recorded which). Here the CDR3 DNA reads TGCAGTGCTAGCACAAGCAAGGGGTCGACGGATACGCAGTATTTT. Translation gives CSASTSKGSTDTQYF.